These T cell receptor beta chains were read from a single sample in a study of shared clonotypes between healthy human individuals. TCRdb's copy holds only in-frame clones and misses some; the assay was immunoSEQ multiplex PCR. The data contain over 1.5 million clones, nearly 99% of them singletons. The source material was naive CD4+ T cells sorted from blood. The receptors here all came from a man aged 25-45 years in good health. Both conserved end residues are part of each CDR3. A D gene is named only where the DNA matches it firmly. Not every row has a clone size; where given, it reads once, few, many or a size class.

abundance	d_gene	v_gene	j_gene	CDR3aa	CDR3nt
-	-	TRBV7-9	TRBJ1-1	CASSARQLNTEAFF	TGTGCCAGCAGCGCCAGACAGCTGAACACTGAAGCTTTCTTT
-	TRBD2	TRBV9	TRBJ2-3	CASSLGLAADTQYF	TGTGCCAGCAGCCTGGGACTAGCGGCAGATACGCAGTATTTT
-	-	TRBV4-1	TRBJ1-3	CASSQGAGANSGNTIYF	TGCGCCAGCAGCCAAGGGGCAGGGGCGAACTCTGGAAACACCATATATTTT
-	TRBD1	TRBV6-5	TRBJ1-1	CASTLDRVNTEAFF	TGTGCCAGCACCCTCGACAGGGTGAACACTGAAGCTTTCTTT
-	TRBD1	TRBV18	TRBJ2-2	CASSPLAGTGGTGELFF	TGTGCCAGCTCACCACTTGCCGGGACAGGGGGAACCGGGGAGCTGTTTTTT
-	TRBD2	TRBV7-3	TRBJ2-1	CASSLIRTRMSLQPNEQFF	TGTGCCAGCAGCTTAATCAGGACTAGAATGTCCCTCCAACCCAATGAGCAGTTCTTC
-	-	TRBV6-1	TRBJ2-3	CASRYRVGTDTQYF	TGTGCCAGCAGGTACAGGGTAGGCACAGATACGCAGTATTTT
-	TRBD2	TRBV9	TRBJ2-5	CASSVAAGPGETQYF	TGTGCCAGCAGCGTAGCAGCGGGGCCCGGAGAGACCCAGTACTTC
-	-	TRBV5-4	TRBJ2-1	CASSFPEGEQFF	TGTGCCAGCAGCTTCCCGGAGGGTGAGCAGTTCTTC
-	TRBD2	TRBV19	TRBJ2-7	CASSKLAGGTYEQYF	TGTGCCAGTAGTAAACTAGCGGGAGGTACCTACGAGCAGTACTTC
-	TRBD2	TRBV7-7	TRBJ2-1	CASSQLAGGLSEQFF	TGTGCCAGCAGCCAGCTAGCGGGAGGGCTGAGTGAGCAGTTCTTC
-	-	TRBV5-4	TRBJ1-5	CASSTRGQPQHF	TGTGCCAGCAGCACACGAGGACAGCCCCAGCATTTT
once	-	TRBV30	TRBJ2-1	CAWSASSYNEQFF	TGTGCCTGGAGCGCCAGCTCCTACAATGAGCAGTTCTTC
-	TRBD1	TRBV6-5	TRBJ2-6	CASSRDRAGANVLTF	TGTGCCAGCAGTAGGGACAGGGCTGGGGCCAACGTCCTGACTTTC
-	-	TRBV6-1	TRBJ2-7	CASSEGWGRTYEQYF	TGTGCCAGCAGTGAAGGGTGGGGAAGGACCTACGAGCAGTACTTC
-	-	TRBV27	TRBJ1-2	CASSLRQEYGYTF	TGTGCCAGCAGTTTAAGGCAGGAATATGGCTACACCTTC
-	TRBD2	TRBV4-2	TRBJ2-7	CASSQELAGTYEQYF	TGTGCCAGCAGCCAAGAACTAGCGGGTACCTACGAGCAGTACTTC
-	-	TRBV6-1	TRBJ2-7	CASRLTGYEQYF	TGTGCCAGCAGGCTTACAGGGTACGAGCAGTACTTC
-	-	TRBV18	TRBJ2-2	CASSPLTGRPNTGELFF	TGTGCCAGCTCACCATTAACGGGCAGGCCAAACACCGGGGAGCTGTTTTTT
-	TRBD2	TRBV15	TRBJ2-7	CATSPRDYDYEQYF	TGTGCCACCAGCCCGCGGGACTATGACTACGAGCAGTACTTC
-	-	TRBV7-2	TRBJ1-2	CASSLSGGARDGYTF	TGTGCCAGCAGCTTAAGTGGCGGGGCGCGGGATGGCTACACCTTC
-	-	TRBV27	TRBJ2-3	CASSLVSTRTDTQYF	TGTGCCAGCAGTTTGGTTTCGACCCGCACAGATACGCAGTATTTT
-	-	TRBV27	TRBJ2-2	CASRSVYGAGELFF	TGTGCCAGCAGATCCGTCTATGGCGCCGGGGAGCTGTTTTTT
-	-	TRBV29-1	TRBJ2-7	CSVSYGSYEQYF	TGCAGCGTCTCATATGGGTCCTACGAGCAGTACTTC
-	-	TRBV5-6	TRBJ1-5	CASSTGVYSNQPQHF	TGTGCCAGCAGCACGGGGGTCTATAGCAATCAGCCCCAGCATTTT
-	-	TRBV25-1	TRBJ2-7	CASSVTGPREQYF	TGTGCCAGCAGTGTCACAGGGCCCCGCGAGCAGTACTTC
-	-	TRBV7-9	TRBJ1-2	CASSLAGTGGYTF	TGTGCCAGCAGCTTAGCAGGGACGGGTGGCTACACCTTC
once	-	TRBV6-5	TRBJ2-7	CASSLGTGGGYEQYF	TGTGCCAGCAGTCTCGGGACAGGCGGGGGCTACGAGCAGTACTTC
once	-	TRBV19	TRBJ2-3	CASSISRADTQYF	TGTGCCAGTAGCATTTCGCGCGCAGATACGCAGTATTTT
-	TRBD1	TRBV5-1	TRBJ2-1	CASSSSGTGAYNEQFF	TGCGCCAGCAGCTCCTCCGGGACAGGGGCCTACAATGAGCAGTTCTTC
-	-	TRBV7-9	TRBJ1-4	CASSRQGGEKLFF	TGTGCCAGCAGTAGGCAGGGAGGCGAAAAACTGTTTTTT
-	-	TRBV20-1	TRBJ2-7	CSASVVDEQYF	TGCAGTGCTAGTGTTGTCGACGAGCAGTACTTC
-	-	TRBV13	TRBJ2-7	CASSLEGDPSYEQYF	TGTGCCAGCAGCTTAGAAGGGGACCCCTCCTACGAGCAGTACTTC